The 28 T cell receptor beta chains given below trace back to one sample, sequenced in a study of blood T cell repertoires in COVID-19 (dated by TCRdb to the early 2020s). The library was made by the immunoSEQ multiplex PCR assay. Sourced from immuneACCESS, this table was stored by TCRdb with only in-frame sequences that have V and J called. A share of the clones is absent; for the studies checked, an unresolved V gene accounts for under half, and the remainder has no known explanation. The sample table records roughly 50,000 clones; 90% of these occur just once. The top ten constitute just over 5% of the sample. Sequences were obtained from peripheral blood. These receptor sequences come from a man aged 70-80 years with acute or convalescent COVID-19.

The chain uses TRBV2 and TRBJ1-5; 9 bases fit TRBD1. The CDR3 has 14 residues. J lost 6 bases, V lost 6 bases, and 6 bases had no gene match. Germline values: CDR1 SNHLY, CDR2 FYNNEI. CDR3: CASSRTGDFQPQHF. As DNA, the CDR3 is TGTGCCAGCAGCCGGACAGGGGATTTTCAGCCCCAGCATTTT. Full variable domain (remainder filled in from reference TRBV2 and TRBJ1-5): EPEVTQTPSHQVTQMGQEVILRCVPISNHLYFYWYRQILGQKVEFLVSFYNNEISEKSEIFDDQFSVERPDGSNFTLKIRSTKLEDSAMYFCASSRTGDFQPQHFGDGTRLSIL.

The chain recombines TRBV5-5 with TRBJ2-6; D possibly corresponds to TRBD2 (5 bases). Germline CDR1 is SGHKS and CDR2 is YYEKEE (reference sequence). The CDR3 covers 15 residues. V was clipped by 2 bases and J by 4 bases, with 10 bases between them. The CDR3 region is CASSFGGTGANVLTF. The CDR3 coding sequence is TGTGCCAGCAGCTTCGGAGGTACCGGGGCCAACGTCCTGACTTTC.

The chain is built from TRBV30 and TRBJ1-6, with TRBD1 identical over 7 bases. The CDR3 has 15 amino acids. Germline CDR1 GTSNPN, CDR2 SVGIG (reference sequence). V was pared by 1 base and J by 5 bases, with 5 bases of the junction left unmatched. CDR3 DNA sequence: TGTGCCTGGAGTGCCAACAGGGGAGATAATTCACCCCTCCACTTT. Encoded protein: CAWSANRGDNSPLHF.

V gene TRBV14 combines with J gene TRBJ2-1; 7 nucleotides align to TRBD1. This CDR3 has 17 residues. With V trimmed by 4 bases and J by 1 base, 10 bases remained unmatched. Germline V gene lookup returns CDR1 SGHDN and CDR2 FVKESK. CDR3 coding DNA: TGTGCCAGCAGCCCGCCCCCCGGGACAGCGTCCTACAATGAGCAGTTCTTC. Translation: CASSPPPGTASYNEQFF. Supplemented by reference TRBV14 and TRBJ2-1, the full variable domain reads EAGVTQFPSHSVIEKGQTVTLRCDPISGHDNLYWYRRVMGKEIKFLLHFVKESKQDESGMPNNRFLAERTGGTYSTLKVQPAELEDSGVYFCASSPPPGTASYNEQFFGPGTRLTVL.

The chain links TRBV3-1 (or the pseudogene TRBV3-2) to TRBJ2-5, with TRBD2 matching over 10 bases. CDR3 size: 17 residues. Per germline, CDR1 LGHDT and CDR2 YNNKEL (reference sequence). V was pared by 0 bases and J by 9 bases, with 13 bases of the junction left unmatched. CDR3 in DNA: TGTGCCAGCAGCCAAGATAGCGCGCCTAGCGGGGGCCCGGCCCAGTACTTC. This gives the protein CASSQDSAPSGGPAQYF.

CDR3 in DNA: TGTGCCTGGAGTGTTGACAGGGGCAATCAGCCCCAGCATTTT. This codes for CAWSVDRGNQPQHF. V and J are TRBV30 and TRBJ1-5; 7 nucleotides match TRBD1. V shed 0 bases, J shed 2 bases, and the junction held 1 base outside the gene matches. The length of the CDR3 is 14 residues. Germline assignment: CDR1 GTSNPN and CDR2 SVGIG (reference sequence).

This clone was recorded only once. V usage is TRBV5-1 and J usage is TRBJ2-5, with 8 bases matching TRBD1. V shed 0 bases and J 6 bases; nucleotides not matched to a gene: 13. CDR3 length equals 17 residues. Germline values: CDR1 SGHRS, CDR2 YFSETQ. The chain's CDR3 is CASSLGPAAGGKKTQYF. CDR3 nucleotide sequence: TGCGCCAGCAGCTTGGGACCGGCGGCAGGGGGCAAAAAGACCCAGTACTTC. The full variable domain, rest sourced from reference TRBV5-1 and TRBJ2-5, is KAGVTQTPRYLIKTRGQQVTLSCSPISGHRSVSWYQQTPGQGLQFLFEYFSETQRNKGNFPGRFSGRQFSNSRSEMNVSTLELGDSALYLCASSLGPAAGGKKTQYFGPGTRLLVL.

J is TRBJ1-1 and V is TRBV7-9, with D unresolved. CDR1 SEHNR and CDR2 FQNEAQ come from the germline V gene (reference sequence). Trimming shortened V by 5 bases and J by 1 base, and 8 bases separated the two germline ends. The CDR3 contains 13 residues. The CDR3 nucleotides read TGTGCCAGCAGCCTATACCGGAACACTGAAGCTTTCTTT. It specifies CASSLYRNTEAFF.

This clone was picked up one time. The CDR3 spells CASRTGFTYGNTIYF. The CDR3 bases are TGTGCCAGTAGGACCGGGTTCACCTATGGAAACACCATATATTTT. The J gene is TRBJ1-3, the V gene TRBV19; D gene uncertain. Trimming left V 6 bases short and J 3 bases short, with 15 bases between. Germline CDR1 is LNHDA and CDR2 is SQIVND (reference sequence). This CDR3 contains 15 residues.

CDR3 bases: TGTGCCAGCAGCATCCGGACAATTTCCAACCTCTACGAGCAGTACTTC. Its translation is CASSIRTISNLYEQYF. The rearrangement links TRBV5-6 to TRBJ2-7, with a weak D call TRBD1 (5 bases). The ends were cut back, 4 bases at V and 3 bases at J, with 20 bases in the middle. The germline gives CDR1 SGHDT, CDR2 YYEEEE. This CDR3 is built from 16 residues.

This clone is a singleton in its sample. The chain is built from TRBV3-1 (or the pseudogene TRBV3-2) and TRBJ1-2; no reliable D call. This CDR3 region has 17 residues. The V end lost 0 bases, the J end lost 7 bases, and 21 bases lay between the germline ends. CDR1 and CDR2 (germline): LGHDT, YNNKEL (reference sequence). CDR3 in amino acids: CASSQEPARVPYAGYTF. The CDR3 region has the DNA TGTGCCAGCAGCCAAGAGCCTGCGAGAGTCCCCTACGCTGGCTACACCTTC.

The gene calls are TRBV7-3 and TRBJ2-5, with 8 bases that match TRBD2. The CDR3 sequence is 15 residues long. Germline V gene sequence: CDR1 SGHTA, CDR2 FQGTGA. The V and J ends lost 4 bases and 4 bases, in that order; junction bases with no gene match: 8. The CDR3 bases are TGTGCCAGCAGCTGGACGGGGGGGCCTTCAGAGACCCAGTACTTC. Residues: CASSWTGGPSETQYF.

The V call is TRBV5-1, the J call TRBJ2-7; 7 bases are shared with TRBD1. Germline CDR1 reads SGHRS; CDR2 reads YFSETQ. The J segment lost 2 bases and the V segment lost 0 bases, leaving 2 bases of the junction unmatched. This CDR3 comprises 14 residues. Written as DNA, the CDR3 is TGCGCCAGCAGCTTGGTTCAGGGGGCCTACGAGCAGTACTTC. Its protein is CASSLVQGAYEQYF.

This clone showed up just a few times. V is TRBV19 and J is TRBJ1-5; 7 bases agree with TRBD1. Germline lookup yields CDR1 LNHDA and CDR2 SQIVND (reference sequence). The CDR3 spans 15 residues. The V and J ends lost 5 bases and 1 base, in that order; junction bases with no gene match: 5. CDR3 sequence reads: CASSPQDRSNQPQHF. CDR3 in DNA: TGTGCCAGTAGTCCCCAGGACAGGAGCAATCAGCCCCAGCATTTT.

The chain couples TRBV4-2 to TRBJ1-1; D remains ambiguous. The germline CDR1 and CDR2 sequences are LGHNA and YNFKEQ. CDR3 length: 13 amino acids. Trimming cost V 0 bases and J 5 bases, with 7 bases left between them. The CDR3 reads CASSQDLRTEAFF. The CDR3 DNA reads TGTGCCAGCAGCCAAGATCTACGGACTGAAGCTTTCTTT.

The genes are TRBV2 and TRBJ1-4, with a possible D match to TRBD1 (6 bases). The germline V gene encodes CDR1 SNHLY and CDR2 FYNNEI. The CDR3 runs to 21 residues. V was clipped by 4 bases and J by 0 bases, with 27 bases between them. This chain's CDR3 is CASSAEQGMAFYYATNEKLFF. Written as DNA, the CDR3 is TGTGCCAGCAGTGCTGAACAGGGTATGGCCTTCTACTATGCAACTAATGAAAAACTGTTTTTT.

V usage is TRBV27 and J usage is TRBJ1-2, with no clear D. CDR1 and CDR2 (germline): MNHEY, SMNVEV (reference sequence). V shed 3 bases and J shed 2 bases, with 7 bases lying between them. This CDR3 spans 13 amino acids. The DNA of the CDR3 is TGTGCCAGCAGTTTTGGGGAGAACTATGGCTACACCTTC. It yields the protein CASSFGENYGYTF.

J is TRBJ2-3 and V is TRBV3-1 (or the pseudogene TRBV3-2); TRBD1 is a possible D gene (7 bases). The germline gives CDR1 LGHDT, CDR2 YNNKEL (reference sequence). Trimming pared 1 base from V and 9 bases from J, leaving 20 bases between. The CDR3 is made up of 16 amino acids. CDR3 loop: CASSQARQGLLGTQYF. The CDR3 DNA follows: TGTGCCAGCAGCCAAGCACGACAGGGACTTTTAGGGACGCAGTATTTT.

The V call is TRBV27, the J call TRBJ1-3, with D tentatively TRBD1 (6 bases). The CDR3 sequence is 13 residues long. Trimming removed 10 bases at V and 2 bases at J, with 12 bases between. The germline V gene has CDR1 MNHEY and CDR2 SMNVEV (reference sequence). The CDR3 DNA sequence: TGTGCCACTCCAGGGGCTGCTGGAAACACCATATATTTT. Translating gives CATPGAAGNTIYF.

J is TRBJ2-3 and V is TRBV7-3, with 7 bases fitting TRBD1. The V segment lost 4 bases and the J segment 5 bases; nucleotides outside the gene matches: 3. Per germline, CDR1 SGHTA and CDR2 FQGTGA. CDR3 length: 13 residues. This chain's CDR3 is CASSSGGEDTQYF. The CDR3 DNA follows: TGTGCCAGCAGCTCAGGGGGTGAAGATACGCAGTATTTT.

The V call is TRBV6-5, the J call TRBJ1-1, with D perhaps TRBD1 (6 bases). The V gene lost 4 bases and the J gene lost 8 bases, with 14 bases spanning the gap. CDR1 is MNHEY, CDR2 SVGAGI, per germline. The CDR3 length is 13 residues. This CDR3 reads CASSFAGAFEAFF. The CDR3 DNA is TGTGCCAGCAGTTTCGCAGGGGCCTTCGAAGCTTTCTTT.

This chain uses TRBV18 with TRBJ2-1, with 11 bases identical to TRBD2. Germline V gene lookup returns CDR1 KGHSH and CDR2 LQKENI. The CDR3 has 16 amino acids. V shed 6 bases and J 1 base; nucleotides not matched to a gene: 5. CDR3 DNA sequence: TGTGCCAGCTCTAACTTAGCGGGGGGGTCCTACAATGAGCAGTTCTTC. Amino acid sequence: CASSNLAGGSYNEQFF.

This sequence joins TRBV5-6 and TRBJ2-1, with 9 bases that match TRBD1. The CDR3 has 15 amino acids. Germline CDR1 SGHDT, CDR2 YYEEEE. V shed 1 base, J shed 9 bases, and the junction held 8 bases outside the gene matches. In DNA form, the CDR3 reads TGTGCCAGCAGCTTGTGGGACTGGACAGGGGTTGAGCAGTTCTTC. Translated: CASSLWDWTGVEQFF.

The CDR3 loop reads CASSYGAAYQPQHF. In nucleotides, the CDR3 is TGTGCCAGCAGTTACGGGGCAGCATATCAGCCCCAGCATTTT. The chain carries TRBV6-2 or TRBV6-3 and TRBJ1-5, with D perhaps TRBD1 (5 bases). V dropped 2 bases and J dropped 5 bases, with 10 bases sitting between them. Germline V gene sequence: CDR1 MNHEY, CDR2 SVGEGT. The CDR3 runs to 14 residues.

This clone has a handful of counts. The chain's CDR3 is CASSLQGAVKLFF. CDR3 bases: TGCGCCAGCAGCCTCCAAGGGGCCGTGAAACTGTTTTTT. The chain joins TRBV4-1 to TRBJ1-4, with D possibly being TRBD1 (5 bases). In germline, CDR1 is MGHRA, CDR2 YSYEKL. The CDR3 has 13 amino acids. V gave up 4 bases and J gave up 11 bases, with 14 bases separating them.

The rearrangement links TRBV5-4 to TRBJ1-1; 10 positions match TRBD1. Losses at the gene ends were 4 bases for V and 5 bases for J; bases not matched to a gene: 8. The germline V gene has CDR1 SGHNT and CDR2 YYREEE (reference sequence). The CDR3 sequence is 15 residues long. CDR3 sequence: CASSTGQGVRTEAFF. CDR3 nucleotide sequence: TGTGCCAGCAGCACCGGACAGGGGGTGAGGACTGAAGCTTTCTTT.

The chain recombines TRBV6-5 with TRBJ2-7, with D hard to call. The V end lost 6 bases, the J end lost 5 bases, and 17 bases lay between the germline ends. This CDR3 spans 14 amino acids. Germline assignment: CDR1 MNHEY and CDR2 SVGAGI. The CDR3 sequence is CASRPNLVPHEQYF. CDR3 in DNA: TGTGCCAGCAGGCCCAATCTAGTGCCCCACGAGCAGTACTTC.

The rearrangement uses TRBV6-1 and TRBJ2-2, with TRBD2 matching 8 bases. Germline V gene sequence: CDR1 MNHNS, CDR2 SASEGT. The CDR3 runs 16 residues. The ends lost 4 bases at V and 8 bases at J; junction bases unmatched: 12. For the CDR3, the DNA is TGTGCCAGCAGTGGTTCGGGGGGGCCGATGATAGGGGAGCTGTTTTTT. Its protein product is CASSGSGGPMIGELFF.